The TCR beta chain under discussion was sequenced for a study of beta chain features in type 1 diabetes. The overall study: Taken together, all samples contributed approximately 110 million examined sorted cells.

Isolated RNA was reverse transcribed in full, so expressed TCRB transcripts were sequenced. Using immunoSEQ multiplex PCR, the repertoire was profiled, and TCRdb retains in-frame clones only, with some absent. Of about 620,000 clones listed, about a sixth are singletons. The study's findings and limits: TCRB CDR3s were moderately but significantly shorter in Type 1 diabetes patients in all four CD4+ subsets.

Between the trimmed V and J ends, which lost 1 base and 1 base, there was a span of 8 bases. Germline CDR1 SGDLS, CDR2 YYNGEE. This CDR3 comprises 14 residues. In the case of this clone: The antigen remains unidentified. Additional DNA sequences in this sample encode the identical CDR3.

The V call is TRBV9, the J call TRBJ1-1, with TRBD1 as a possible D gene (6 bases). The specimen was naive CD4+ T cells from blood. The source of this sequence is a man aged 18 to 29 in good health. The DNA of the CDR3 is TGTGCCAGCAGCGTATCGGGGGCGAACACTGAAGCTTTCTTT. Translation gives CASSVSGANTEAFF.